What follows are 27 T cell receptor beta chains derived from one specimen sequenced in a study of blood T cells in healthy people across ages. For the second PCR, which ran for roughly 7 to 11 cycles, a sample-barcoded 5' primer and a J-beta primer mix were used. Each CDR3 protein is one row after TCRdb ran MiXCR on the 5' RACE reads. The sample yields 1,100,000 or so distinct CDR3 sequences, around 43% seen once. The sequencing input was blood. These receptors all come from a woman aged 55-69 years in good health.

This clonotype was detected a few times. The J gene is TRBJ2-7, the V gene TRBV2, with 7 bases lining up with TRBD1. The CDR3 totals 13 residues. From germline, CDR1 is SNHLY and CDR2 FYNNEI. V was clipped by 8 bases and J by 3 bases; unmatched bases: 7. In nucleotides, the CDR3 is TGTGCCAGCCTCCGGGACAGTCTCTACGAGCAGTACTTC. As protein: CASLRDSLYEQYF.

CDR3 region: CASSTGQNNQPQHF. In DNA, the CDR3 is TGTGCCAGCAGCACCGGACAGAACAATCAGCCCCAGCATTTT. The genes are TRBV5-6 and TRBJ1-5; possible D gene TRBD1, 6 bases. Germline-derived CDR1 and CDR2 are SGHDT and YYEEEE. With 4 bases removed from V and 3 bases from J, the gap between germline ends came to 11 bases. This CDR3 spans 14 amino acids.

The rearrangement uses TRBV27 and TRBJ2-7, with 13 bases lining up with TRBD2. Germline CDR1 reads MNHEY; CDR2 reads SMNVEV (reference sequence). This CDR3 spans 14 amino acids. Losses at the gene ends were 10 bases for V and 4 bases for J; bases not matched to a gene: 7. CDR3 DNA sequence: TGTGCCACATCACTAGCGGGAGGGCCGTACGAGCAGTACTTC. It encodes CATSLAGGPYEQYF.

As to this clonotype: This clone may be a read error of a much larger clone one base away. The chain recombines TRBV7-2 with TRBJ2-1, with no clear D. Germline V gene lookup returns CDR1 SGHTA and CDR2 FQGNSA. CDR3 length equals 15 residues. CDR3 coding DNA: TGTGCCGGCAGCTATCTAGGGCGGTCCTACAATGAGCAGTTCTTC. Translated, it gives CAGSYLGRSYNEQFF.

The V and J genes are TRBV6-5 and TRBJ2-7; TRBD1 agrees at 10 bases. The end of the DNA is better explained by TRBJ2-5, so the J call may be wrong. The germline V gene has CDR1 MNHEY and CDR2 SVGAGI. CDR3 length equals 15 residues. The CDR3 spells CASSRAGQGRETQYF. The CDR3 DNA sequence: TGTGCCAGCTCACGCGCGGGACAGGGGAGAGAGACCCAGTACTTC.

This clonotype has only a few counts. The chain has TRBV20-1 and TRBJ2-1; D is undetermined. Trimming stripped 0 bases from V and 4 bases from J, with 13 bases between. This CDR3 region has 15 residues. Looked up from germline, CDR1 is DFQATT and CDR2 is SNEGSKA (reference sequence). This CDR3 reads CSARDPGSPYNEQFF. CDR3 DNA: TGCAGTGCTAGAGATCCAGGATCCCCATACAATGAGCAGTTCTTC.

This clonotype has only a few counts. The rearrangement links TRBV9 to TRBJ2-7, with D tentatively TRBD2 (6 bases). The CDR3 runs to 16 residues. Trimming stripped 0 bases from V and 3 bases from J, with 16 bases between. Looked up from germline, CDR1 is SGDLS and CDR2 is YYNGEE. This CDR3 reads CASSVAPAGGVYEQYF. DNA for the CDR3: TGTGCCAGCAGCGTAGCCCCAGCCGGAGGGGTCTACGAGCAGTACTTC.

This clonotype was counted a single time. A read error is possible here, since a much larger clone lies one base away. The J gene is TRBJ2-7, the V gene TRBV10-3; D not resolved. Germline values: CDR1 ENHRY, CDR2 SYGVKD. The V end lost 6 bases, the J end lost 3 bases, and 12 bases lay between the germline ends. The CDR3 runs to 13 residues. The CDR3 sequence is CAIRYMNNYEQYF. The CDR3 DNA reads TGTGCCATCAGGTACATGAATAACTACGAGCAGTACTTC.

This clonotype has just a few counts. CDR3: CASSYSKGLAGVYNEQFF. The CDR3 DNA reads TGTGCCAGCAGTTACTCGAAAGGCCTAGCGGGAGTCTACAATGAGCAGTTCTTC. The genes are TRBV6-5 and TRBJ2-1, with 10 positions matching TRBD2. CDR1 and CDR2 (germline): MNHEY, SVGAGI. This CDR3 is built from 18 residues. V lost 0 bases and J lost 3; bases outside the gene matches: 8.

J is TRBJ2-7 and V is TRBV11-2, with no clear D. Looked up from germline, CDR1 is SGHAT and CDR2 is FQNNGV. The CDR3 runs to 14 residues. V lost 3 bases and J lost 0, with 9 bases in between. This chain's CDR3 is CASSFAQLSYEQYF. The CDR3 bases are TGTGCCAGCAGCTTTGCACAGCTCTCCTACGAGCAGTACTTC.

V is TRBV11-2 and J is TRBJ2-7; D gene unclear. The length of the CDR3 is 12 residues. Trimming left V 0 bases short and J 6 bases short, with 6 bases between. The germline V gene encodes CDR1 SGHAT and CDR2 FQNNGV. CDR3 in DNA: TGTGCCAGCAGCTTAGATACGTCCGAGCAGTACTTC. Translated: CASSLDTSEQYF.

This clonotype showed up just a few times. The rearrangement links TRBV29-1 to TRBJ2-3, with 9 bases aligning to TRBD1. CDR3 length: 15 residues. V lost 7 bases, J lost 4 bases, and 12 bases stayed unmatched. Germline CDR1 is SQVTM and CDR2 is ANQGSEA. CDR3 loop: CSADGGTGYADTQYF. In nucleotides, the CDR3 is TGCAGCGCCGATGGGGGGACAGGGTACGCAGATACGCAGTATTTT.

The rearrangement links TRBV29-1 to TRBJ2-5, with D maybe TRBD1 (5 bases). Germline V lookup: CDR1 SQVTM, CDR2 ANQGSEA. V lost 4 bases and J lost 1, with 10 bases in between. There are 13 residues in the CDR3. This CDR3 is CSVGGALQETQYF. The CDR3 DNA is TGCAGCGTTGGGGGCGCCCTCCAAGAGACCCAGTACTTC.

The chain is built from TRBV10-3 and TRBJ2-1; D is perhaps TRBD1 (6 bases). The V end lost 5 bases, the J end lost 0 bases, and 11 bases lay between the germline ends. Germline V gene data show CDR1 as ENHRY and CDR2 as SYGVKD. CDR3 length: 15 amino acids. DNA of the CDR3: TGTGCCATCAGTCTGACAGGCAGCTCCTACAATGAGCAGTTCTTC. Its translation is CAISLTGSSYNEQFF.

This clonotype came up a few times. The J gene is TRBJ1-2, the V gene TRBV28, with 10 positions matching TRBD1. The CDR3 extends over 14 amino acids. The germline gives CDR1 MDHEN, CDR2 SYDVKM. With V trimmed by 5 bases and J by 8 bases, 8 bases remained unmatched. The DNA for the CDR3 is TGTGCCAGCAGTCTAGGACAGGGGGTACGGGGCTACACCTTC. It specifies CASSLGQGVRGYTF.

The V and J genes are TRBV27 and TRBJ1-2; maybe TRBD1 (6 bases). V shed 5 bases and J shed 3 bases, with 13 bases lying between them. Germline CDR1 MNHEY, CDR2 SMNVEV (reference sequence). The CDR3 length is 14 residues. This CDR3 reads CASSRLQGYYGYTF. The CDR3 bases are TGTGCCAGCAGTAGACTACAGGGATACTATGGCTACACCTTC.

The chain employs TRBV4-1 and TRBJ1-2, with D uncertain. The germline V gene has CDR1 MGHRA and CDR2 YSYEKL. V lost 1 base and J lost 3, with 9 bases in between. This CDR3 has 14 residues. This chain's CDR3 is CASSQAKGDYGYTF. Written as DNA, the CDR3 is TGCGCCAGCAGCCAAGCTAAGGGAGACTATGGCTACACCTTC.

The rearrangement links TRBV6-5 to TRBJ2-7; D is ambiguous. The CDR3 totals 15 residues. Germline CDR1 is MNHEY and CDR2 is SVGAGI. The ends were cut back, 1 base at V and 0 bases at J, with 10 bases in the middle. For the CDR3, the DNA is TGTGCCAGCAGTTACTGGCGAGGCGTCTCCTACGAGCAGTACTTC. The encoded protein is CASSYWRGVSYEQYF.

This clonotype has only a few counts. The chain joins TRBV20-1 to TRBJ2-5; TRBD2 aligns across 9 bases. Trimming removed 3 bases from V and 2 bases from J; junction bases left unmatched: 16. CDR1 is DFQATT, CDR2 SNEGSKA, per germline (reference sequence). This CDR3 has 18 residues. CDR3 protein: CSARYLARLAGNQETQYF. The DNA for the CDR3 is TGCAGTGCTAGGTATTTGGCTAGGCTAGCGGGGAATCAAGAGACCCAGTACTTC.

This chain joins TRBV12-3 or TRBV12-4 and TRBJ2-7, with a weak D call TRBD1 (6 bases). This CDR3 has 14 amino acids. Trimming took 6 bases from V and 5 from J, leaving 17 bases between them. The CDR3 DNA is TGTGCCAGCAGACGGGACAATCCTCGGAACGAGCAGTACTTC. This sequence encodes CASRRDNPRNEQYF.

V usage is TRBV24-1 and J usage is TRBJ2-1; 7 nucleotides line up with TRBD1. Germline CDR1 and CDR2: KGHDR and SFDVKD. The CDR3 totals 14 residues. V trimming: 5 bases; J trimming: 10 bases; junction bases outside the gene matches: 10. The CDR3 loop is CATSAPGTAGEQFF. The DNA of the CDR3 is TGTGCCACCAGTGCCCCCGGGACAGCAGGCGAGCAGTTCTTC.

V and J are TRBV7-8 and TRBJ1-1, with D perhaps matching TRBD1 (5 bases). V shed 1 base and J shed 0 bases, with 15 bases lying between them. This CDR3 is 17 amino acids long. The germline CDR1 and CDR2 sequences are SGHVS and FQNEAQ. In DNA form, the CDR3 reads TGTGCCAGCAGCTTAGGTTCGGGAGGGGCTATGAACACTGAAGCTTTCTTT. This sequence encodes CASSLGSGGAMNTEAFF.

This sequence joins TRBV6-1 and TRBJ1-2, with D possibly matching TRBD1 (5 bases). This CDR3 comprises 12 residues. Germline values: CDR1 MNHNS, CDR2 SASEGT. V was cut by 5 bases and J by 4 bases, with 8 bases left in between. CDR3 region: CASSRTIYGYTF. The CDR3 DNA sequence: TGTGCCAGCAGTCGGACAATCTATGGCTACACCTTC.

The V call is TRBV21-1, the J call TRBJ2-1; the table's D call, TRBD1, was not checked against the DNA. TRBV21-1 is a pseudogene. The CDR3 extends over 15 amino acids. In DNA, the CDR3 is TGTGCCAGCAGCAAAGGACAGGGGAGCGACAATGAGCAGTTCTTC. It encodes CASSKGQGSDNEQFF.

The chain is built from TRBV5-1 and TRBJ2-1, with no clear D. This CDR3 region has 17 residues. Germline V gene data show CDR1 as SGHRS and CDR2 as YFSETQ. V was cut by 0 bases and J by 4 bases, with 17 bases left in between. CDR3 residues: CASSLGSLATLYNEQFF. CDR3 nucleotides: TGCGCCAGCAGCTTGGGTTCGTTGGCGACACTGTACAATGAGCAGTTCTTC.

The rearrangement joins TRBV10-3 to TRBJ2-6; D perhaps matches TRBD2 (6 bases). In germline, CDR1 is ENHRY, CDR2 SYGVKD. This CDR3 comprises 19 residues. The V end was cut by 4 bases, the J end by 0 bases, with 19 bases between. CDR3 region: CAISGVGIAVTSGANVLTF. DNA for the CDR3: TGTGCCATCAGTGGTGTAGGAATAGCGGTAACCTCTGGGGCCAACGTCCTGACTTTC.

The V call is TRBV5-1, the J call TRBJ2-1, with 7 bases matching TRBD2. This CDR3 spans 14 amino acids. V shed 1 base, J shed 6 bases, and the junction held 4 bases outside the gene matches. Germline V gives CDR1 SGHRS, CDR2 YFSETQ. CDR3: CASSLNSGPNEQFF. The CDR3 DNA reads as TGCGCCAGCAGCTTGAATAGCGGGCCCAATGAGCAGTTCTTC. The whole variable domain, remainder taken from reference TRBV5-1 and TRBJ2-1, is KAGVTQTPRYLIKTRGQQVTLSCSPISGHRSVSWYQQTPGQGLQFLFEYFSETQRNKGNFPGRFSGRQFSNSRSEMNVSTLELGDSALYLCASSLNSGPNEQFFGPGTRLTVL.